A single sample is the source of the 30 T cell receptor beta chains below, sequenced in a study of T cell responses to AZD1222 COVID-19 vaccine. Clones were read by immunoSEQ multiplex PCR, and TCRdb kept only the in-frame ones, dropping some. This table has about 81,000 clones, approximately 90% appearing once. The specimen comprised peripheral blood, sampled 28 days after the second AZD1222 dose. The receptors originated from an adult who received the AZD1222 COVID-19 vaccine.

This clone appeared a few times. The J gene is TRBJ1-6, the V gene TRBV3-1 (or the pseudogene TRBV3-2); no reliable D call. The germline CDR1 and CDR2 sequences are LGHDT and YNNKEL (reference sequence). The CDR3 length is 14 residues. Trimming took 1 base from V and 10 from J, leaving 11 bases between them. The CDR3 region has the DNA TGTGCCAGCAGCCAAGCCCCAGTGGGATCACCCCTCCACTTT. Its protein product is CASSQAPVGSPLHF.

This clone was recorded a few times. The chain joins TRBV7-8 to TRBJ2-2; D unclear. CDR3 length equals 15 residues. Germline-derived CDR1 and CDR2 are SGHVS and FQNEAQ. V lost 1 base to trimming and J lost 0 bases, with 6 bases between them. CDR3 DNA: TGTGCCAGCAGCTTAGTCGGTGCGAACACCGGGGAGCTGTTTTTT. Encoded protein: CASSLVGANTGELFF.

This chain uses TRBV5-1 with TRBJ2-2, with TRBD1 matching over 10 bases. This CDR3 contains 15 residues. Germline assignment: CDR1 SGHRS and CDR2 YFSETQ. The V gene end was trimmed by 6 bases and the J gene end by 5 bases; junction bases not matched to a gene: 7. The CDR3 region has the DNA TGCGCCAGCACCTCCGGGACAGGGGAGACCGGGGAGCTGTTTTTT. It is translated as CASTSGTGETGELFF. The variable domain in full, completed from reference TRBV5-1 and TRBJ2-2, reads KAGVTQTPRYLIKTRGQQVTLSCSPISGHRSVSWYQQTPGQGLQFLFEYFSETQRNKGNFPGRFSGRQFSNSRSEMNVSTLELGDSALYLCASTSGTGETGELFFGEGSRLTVL.

This rearrangement joins TRBV2 to TRBJ2-4, with D perhaps matching TRBD1 (6 bases). Germline V gene data show CDR1 as SNHLY and CDR2 as FYNNEI. V lost 2 bases and J lost 8, with 16 bases in between. This CDR3 region has 15 residues. The CDR3 coding sequence is TGTGCCAGCAGTGAACAGGGTTTAGAGGGGGACATTCAGTACTTC. This encodes CASSEQGLEGDIQYF.

The CDR3 DNA sequence: TGTGCCAGCAGCCCGGACAGGGAATATGGCTACACCTTC. It is translated as CASSPDREYGYTF. This chain links TRBV2 with TRBJ1-2, with 8 nucleotides matching TRBD1. With 6 bases clipped from V and 5 bases from J, the junction kept 5 bases outside the gene matches. The CDR3 totals 13 residues. Germline V gives CDR1 SNHLY, CDR2 FYNNEI.

This clone turned up a few times. The chain recombines TRBV5-1 with TRBJ2-1; TRBD1 or TRBD2 may be the D gene (5 bases each). Trimming took 3 bases from V and 10 from J, leaving 11 bases between them. This CDR3 spans 12 amino acids. Germline V gene lookup returns CDR1 SGHRS and CDR2 YFSETQ. In DNA, the CDR3 is TGCGCCAGCAGCTATGATGAGGGGGAGCAGTTCTTC. This translates into CASSYDEGEQFF.

V is TRBV12-3 or TRBV12-4 and J is TRBJ1-2; tentative D call: TRBD1 (6 bases). The CDR3 has 13 amino acids. The V and J ends lost 5 bases and 6 bases respectively, with 13 bases between them. CDR3 sequence reads: CASSEPGADGYTF. DNA of the CDR3: TGTGCCAGCAGTGAGCCGGGGGCGGATGGCTACACCTTC.

The chain carries TRBV5-6 and TRBJ2-1; no clear D gene. The CDR3 consists of 16 residues. Trimming removed 0 bases at V and 2 bases at J, with 12 bases between. Looked up from germline, CDR1 is SGHDT and CDR2 is YYEEEE. Written as DNA, the CDR3 is TGTGCCAGCAGCTTGGAACGATCCACCCCCTACAATGAGCAGTTCTTC. As protein: CASSLERSTPYNEQFF.

The chain links TRBV19 to TRBJ1-5, with D possibly TRBD1 on 5 matching bases. Germline V gene lookup returns CDR1 LNHDA and CDR2 SQIVND (reference sequence). V lost 1 base and J 0 bases, leaving 13 bases between the germline ends. The CDR3 totals 17 residues. This CDR3 is CASSIAGRGVSNQPQHF. The DNA of the CDR3 is TGTGCCAGTAGTATAGCGGGGAGGGGTGTTAGCAATCAGCCCCAGCATTTT.

The chain has TRBV7-3 and TRBJ2-4; D is ambiguous. V lost 2 bases and J lost 15, with 11 bases in between. This CDR3 has 11 residues. Germline loops: CDR1 SGHTA, CDR2 FQGTGA. The CDR3 protein is CASSLRSDRYF. CDR3 sequence (DNA): TGTGCCAGCAGCTTACGAAGCGATCGGTACTTC.

The chain combines TRBV2 with TRBJ2-7; D gene uncertain. Germline values: CDR1 SNHLY, CDR2 FYNNEI. V dropped 2 bases and J dropped 0 bases, with 8 bases sitting between them. This CDR3 has 14 residues. CDR3 in amino acids: CASSEIRNSYEQYF. CDR3 nucleotide sequence: TGTGCCAGCAGTGAAATCAGGAACTCCTACGAGCAGTACTTC.

V usage is TRBV6-2 or TRBV6-3 and J usage is TRBJ2-7; 11 positions agree with TRBD2. The CDR3 is 14 amino acids. The germline gives CDR1 MNHEY, CDR2 SVGEGT. Trimming removed 6 bases from V and 6 bases from J; junction bases left unmatched: 7. CDR3 in amino acids: CASSLAGGQPEQYF. In DNA, the CDR3 is TGTGCCAGCAGCCTAGCGGGAGGCCAACCCGAGCAGTACTTC.

The V gene is TRBV5-8, the J gene TRBJ1-2, with D hard to call. The CDR3 covers 12 residues. V lost 0 bases and J 9 bases, leaving 9 bases between the germline ends. Germline CDR1 SGHTS, CDR2 YDEGEE. CDR3 coding DNA: TGTGCCAGCAGCTTGGTCGGTCGAAGCTACACCTTC. This sequence encodes CASSLVGRSYTF.

This chain links TRBV5-1 with TRBJ2-2, with 7 bases identical to TRBD2. Unmatched junction bases numbered 5, after V lost 3 bases and J lost 3 bases. Per the germline V gene, CDR1 is SGHRS and CDR2 is YFSETQ. This CDR3 has 15 residues. CDR3 amino acids: CASSSGLRDTGELFF. CDR3 bases: TGCGCCAGCAGCTCGGGACTACGAGACACCGGGGAGCTGTTTTTT.

Of note for this clone: One end of the junction does not line up with germline, which may come from a read error. The CDR3 sequence: CASSLAAAQYNEQFF. The CDR3 nucleotides are TGTGCCAGCAGCCTAGCGGCTGCGCAATACAATGAGCAGTTCTTC. The rearrangement joins TRBV7-9 to TRBJ2-1; TRBD2 agrees at 7 bases. The CDR3 is made up of 15 amino acids. Germline V gene data show CDR1 as SEHNR and CDR2 as FQNEAQ (reference sequence).

The chain recombines TRBV5-5 with TRBJ2-2; TRBD2 matches at 9 bases. Trimming took 1 base from V and 5 from J; bases not matched to a gene: 6. The CDR3 is made up of 16 amino acids. Germline lookup yields CDR1 SGHKS and CDR2 YYEKEE (reference sequence). In nucleotides, the CDR3 is TGTGCCAGCAGCTTGATAGCGGGAGTTGGGACCGGGGAGCTGTTTTTT. It is translated as CASSLIAGVGTGELFF.

The V gene is TRBV19, the J gene TRBJ2-7; a possible D gene is TRBD1 (6 bases). Germline V gene sequence: CDR1 LNHDA, CDR2 SQIVND (reference sequence). V was cut by 4 bases and J by 3 bases, with 10 bases left in between. The CDR3 runs 13 residues. In DNA form, the CDR3 reads TGTGCCAGTAGTACGCAGGGGAACTACGAGCAGTACTTC. Translation gives CASSTQGNYEQYF.

The chain couples TRBV27 to TRBJ2-1, with 16 bases identical to TRBD2. The CDR3 has 19 residues. CDR1 MNHEY and CDR2 SMNVEV come from the germline V gene (reference sequence). Trimming took 1 base from V and 8 from J; bases not matched to a gene: 11. The CDR3 loop is CASSLLRGTSGRARDEQFF. Written as DNA, the CDR3 is TGTGCCAGCAGTTTATTGCGGGGGACTAGCGGGAGGGCCAGGGATGAGCAGTTCTTC.

This chain links TRBV19 with TRBJ2-7; 9 bases are shared with TRBD1. The germline V gene has CDR1 LNHDA and CDR2 SQIVND (reference sequence). The CDR3 totals 13 residues. The V and J ends lost 5 bases and 5 bases, in that order; junction bases with no gene match: 4. The CDR3 nucleotides read TGTGCCAGTAGTCAGGACAGGGGCCACGAGCAGTACTTC. It encodes CASSQDRGHEQYF.

This clone was detected a few times. The chain recombines TRBV4-1 with TRBJ1-4; no clear D gene. CDR1 is MGHRA, CDR2 YSYEKL, per germline. V was pared by 2 bases and J by 8 bases, with 6 bases between. The CDR3 is made up of 12 amino acids. CDR3 nucleotide sequence: TGCGCCAGCAGCCAACCTTACGAAAAACTGTTTTTT. Its protein product is CASSQPYEKLFF.

V usage is TRBV7-9 and J usage is TRBJ1-5; no definite D call. Germline-derived CDR1 and CDR2 are SEHNR and FQNEAQ (reference sequence). V lost 1 base and J 2 bases, leaving 15 bases between the germline ends. This CDR3 is built from 17 residues. CDR3 DNA sequence: TGTGCCAGCAGCTTAGGTGTCGGCCCCTCGGGCAATCAGCCCCAGCATTTT. It translates to CASSLGVGPSGNQPQHF.

This clone was observed a few times. V and J are TRBV10-2 and TRBJ2-7, with D possibly being TRBD2 (5 bases). Trimming pared 6 bases from V and 5 bases from J, leaving 17 bases between. CDR3 length equals 14 residues. Germline values: CDR1 WSHSY, CDR2 SAAADI. CDR3 loop: CASSRASTLDEQYF. CDR3 nucleotides: TGCGCCAGCAGCCGAGCTAGCACCTTAGACGAGCAGTACTTC.

This clone was counted a single time. This rearrangement joins TRBV27 to TRBJ2-2; a possible D gene is TRBD2 (5 bases). CDR1 and CDR2 from the germline V gene are MNHEY and SMNVEV (reference sequence). Trimming stripped 1 base from V and 4 bases from J, with 10 bases between. The CDR3 extends over 15 amino acids. The CDR3 coding sequence is TGTGCCAGCAGTTTATACGGGGATGGCACCGGGGAGCTGTTTTTT. This sequence encodes CASSLYGDGTGELFF.

This chain joins TRBV27 and TRBJ2-2; D gene uncertain. Germline values: CDR1 MNHEY, CDR2 SMNVEV (reference sequence). This CDR3 has 12 residues. With 3 bases removed from V and 14 bases from J, the gap between germline ends came to 13 bases. CDR3 coding DNA: TGTGCCAGCAGTTTCCCGACTGGTAAACTGTTTTTT. Protein: CASSFPTGKLFF.

The chain couples TRBV7-8 to TRBJ1-1, with a weak D call TRBD1 (6 bases). The CDR3 extends over 16 amino acids. Germline lookup yields CDR1 SGHVS and CDR2 FQNEAQ. The V and J ends lost 1 base and 1 base respectively, with 13 bases between them. This CDR3 is CASSLVRGQENTEAFF. CDR3 DNA: TGTGCCAGCAGCTTAGTCAGGGGCCAAGAGAACACTGAAGCTTTCTTT.

The chain is built from TRBV24-1 and TRBJ2-7; 9 nucleotides line up with TRBD1. This CDR3 has 12 residues. Germline values: CDR1 KGHDR, CDR2 SFDVKD. Trimming took 9 bases from V and 3 from J; bases not matched to a gene: 2. CDR3 amino acids: CATGDRDYEQYF. The CDR3 bases are TGTGCCACCGGGGACAGGGACTACGAGCAGTACTTC.

CDR3: CASTERGNPYNEQFF. The CDR3 DNA sequence: TGTGCCAGCACCGAAAGGGGGAATCCCTACAATGAGCAGTTCTTC. V and J are TRBV7-9 and TRBJ2-1, with D possibly being TRBD1 (6 bases). V was clipped by 7 bases and J by 2 bases, with 15 bases between them. Germline V gene lookup returns CDR1 SEHNR and CDR2 FQNEAQ (reference sequence). This CDR3 comprises 15 residues.

V usage is TRBV24-1 and J usage is TRBJ2-7; D is ambiguous. CDR1 KGHDR and CDR2 SFDVKD come from the germline V gene. CDR3 length equals 13 residues. V lost 3 bases, J lost 3 bases, and 8 bases lay in between. The CDR3, as DNA: TGTGCCACCAGTGATCGGTGGAACTACGAGCAGTACTTC. It translates to CATSDRWNYEQYF.

The gene calls are TRBV5-5 and TRBJ2-2; D is ambiguous. This CDR3 is 13 amino acids long. Germline assignment: CDR1 SGHKS and CDR2 YYEKEE (reference sequence). Trimming shortened V by 0 bases and J by 5 bases, and 5 bases separated the two germline ends. The CDR3 reads CASSLVGTGELFF. DNA of the CDR3: TGTGCCAGCAGCTTGGTGGGAACCGGGGAGCTGTTTTTT. Filled out from reference TRBV5-5 and TRBJ2-2, the complete variable domain reads DAGVTQSPTHLIKTRGQQVTLRCSPISGHKSVSWYQQVLGQGPQFIFQYYEKEERGRGNFPDRFSARQFPNYSSELNVNALLLGDSALYLCASSLVGTGELFFGEGSRLTVL.

The chain links TRBV7-3 to TRBJ2-1; 9 positions match TRBD2. CDR3 length: 16 residues. The trim removed 4 bases at V and 6 bases at J, leaving 10 bases unmatched. The germline V gene encodes CDR1 SGHTA and CDR2 FQGTGA. CDR3 protein: CASSSGSLTSGNEQFF. Here the CDR3 DNA reads TGTGCCAGCAGCTCCGGATCCCTGACTAGCGGCAATGAGCAGTTCTTC. Supplemented by reference TRBV7-3 and TRBJ2-1, the full variable domain reads GAGVSQTPSNKVTEKGKYVELRCDPISGHTALYWYRQSLGQGPEFLIYFQGTGAADDSGLPNDRFFAVRPEGSVSTLKIQRTERGDSAVYLCASSSGSLTSGNEQFFGPGTRLTVL.